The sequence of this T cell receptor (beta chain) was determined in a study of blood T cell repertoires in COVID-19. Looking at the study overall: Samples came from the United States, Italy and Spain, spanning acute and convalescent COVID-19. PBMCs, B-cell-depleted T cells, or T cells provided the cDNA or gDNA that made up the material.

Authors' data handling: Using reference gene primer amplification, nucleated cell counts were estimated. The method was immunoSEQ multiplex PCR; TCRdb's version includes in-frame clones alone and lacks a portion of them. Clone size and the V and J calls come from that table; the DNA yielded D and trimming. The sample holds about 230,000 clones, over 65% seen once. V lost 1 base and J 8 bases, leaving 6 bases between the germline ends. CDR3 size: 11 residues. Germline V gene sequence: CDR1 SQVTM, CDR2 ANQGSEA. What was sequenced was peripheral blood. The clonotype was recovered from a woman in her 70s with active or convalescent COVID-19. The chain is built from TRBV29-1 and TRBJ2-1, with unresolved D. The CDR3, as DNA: TGCAGCGTTGAAGTAGCCTATGAGCAGTTCTTC. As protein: CSVEVAYEQFF.